This TCR beta chain was sequenced during a study of blood T cell repertoires in COVID-19. Study information: Sites in the United States, Italy and Spain provided acute and convalescent COVID-19 samples. The analysed material was cDNA or gDNA that came from T cells, B-cell-depleted T cells, or PBMCs.

Original analysis: Researchers report that nucleated cell counts were estimated from reference gene primer amplification. Here immunoSEQ multiplex PCR was the method, and the copy in TCRdb shows in-frame clones only, minus some. The DNA was the basis for D and trimming; V, J and clone size are from that table. Found here are fewer than 200,000 clones, 70% to 90% of them singletons; the top ten hold about 9.4%. Germline V gene lookup returns CDR1 SGHRS and CDR2 YFSETQ. CDR3 length: 14 residues. The ends lost 0 bases at V and 7 bases at J; junction bases unmatched: 3. The clonotype was recovered from a woman over 75 with acute or convalescent COVID-19. The sequenced sample consisted of peripheral blood. This chain links TRBV5-1 with TRBJ1-4, with 7 positions matching TRBD1. The CDR3 is CASSLAQGVEKLFF. The CDR3 DNA reads TGCGCCAGCAGCTTGGCCCAGGGGGTTGAAAAACTGTTTTTT.